This TCR beta chain came from a study of beta chain features in type 1 diabetes. With respect to this clone: Its antigen is currently unknown.

The CDR3 is 14 amino acids. Looked up from germline, CDR1 is MDHEN and CDR2 is SYDVKM. Trimming at V came to 6 bases and at J to 4 bases, leaving 6 bases not matched to a gene. Study-level points and caveats: For cells with high TCR expression, cDNA sequencing could yield over-representation. Shortening of TCRB CDR3s, moderate but significant, appeared in all four CD4+ subsets of Type 1 diabetes patients. VDJ junctions sequenced from type 1 diabetes patients showed fewer insertions and more deletions.

The study reverse transcribed the entire isolated RNA, so it sequenced expressed TCRB transcripts. Assay used: immunoSEQ multiplex PCR; TCRdb lists only in-frame clones, some missing. The profile covers 150,000 to 200,000 clones, with just over 8% appearing a single time and about 0.5% taken by the ten largest. This chain links TRBV28 with TRBJ1-5, with TRBD1 matching 7 bases. The clonotype was recovered from a woman aged 18-29 years with type 1 diabetes. The sequenced sample consisted of central memory CD4+ T cells from blood. This CDR3 reads CASSRTGENQPQHF. In DNA, the CDR3 is TGTGCCAGCAGCAGGACAGGAGAAAATCAGCCCCAGCATTTT.